This T cell receptor beta chain stems from a study of CD8 T cells in Susac syndrome. The study's findings and limits: The study recognized that its TCR sequencing and HLA analysis covered a relatively small number of individuals.

The V gene's germline CDR1 is SGHAT and CDR2 FQDESV (reference sequence). V was clipped by 3 bases and J by 8 bases, with 19 bases between them. CDR3 length equals 15 residues. TCR beta sequences were obtained from blood CD8+ and CD4+ T cells. TEMRA cells were enriched by FACS, while CD8+ and CD4+ T cells were obtained through a negative isolation that was performed magnetically. Random hexamers primed reverse transcription of about 0.45 to 1 ug RNA. With immunoSEQ multiplex PCR, TCR beta CDR3 was amplified across 54 Vbeta and 13 Jbeta. Each CDR3 protein gets one entry after TCRdb re-called the immunoSEQ multiplex PCR reads with MiXCR. The sample has 100,000 to 150,000 distinct CDR3 sequences, about 95% seen once; the top ten hold more than 0.095%. As concerns this clonotype: Its antigen is unidentified.

The chain uses TRBV11-1 and TRBJ1-2; D is perhaps TRBD1 (5 bases). The clonotype comes from a human donor in good health. The sample comprised CD4+ T cells from PBMCs. The CDR3 DNA reads as TGTGCCAGCAGCTTGGGGTCGACAGTCTCCTACGGCTACACCTTC. Its protein is CASSLGSTVSYGYTF.